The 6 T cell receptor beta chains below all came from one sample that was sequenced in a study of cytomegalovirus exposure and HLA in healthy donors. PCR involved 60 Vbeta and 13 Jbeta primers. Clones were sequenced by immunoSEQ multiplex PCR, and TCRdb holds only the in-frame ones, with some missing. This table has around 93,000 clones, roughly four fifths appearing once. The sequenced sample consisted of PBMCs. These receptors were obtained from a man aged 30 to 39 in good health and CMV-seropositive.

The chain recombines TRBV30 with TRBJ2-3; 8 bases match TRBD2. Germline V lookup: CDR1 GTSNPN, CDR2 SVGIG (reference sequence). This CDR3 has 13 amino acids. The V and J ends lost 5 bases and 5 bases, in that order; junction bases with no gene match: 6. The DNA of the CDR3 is TGTGCCTGGGAGCGGGGGACGGGAGATACGCAGTATTTT. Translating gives CAWERGTGDTQYF.

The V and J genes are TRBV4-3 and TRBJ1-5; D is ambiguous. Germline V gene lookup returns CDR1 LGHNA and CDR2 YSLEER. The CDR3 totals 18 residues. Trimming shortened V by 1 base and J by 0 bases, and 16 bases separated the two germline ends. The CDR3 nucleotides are TGCGCCAGCAGCCAAGCGCTAGGCGGGCAGGCTAGCAATCAGCCCCAGCATTTT. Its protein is CASSQALGGQASNQPQHF.

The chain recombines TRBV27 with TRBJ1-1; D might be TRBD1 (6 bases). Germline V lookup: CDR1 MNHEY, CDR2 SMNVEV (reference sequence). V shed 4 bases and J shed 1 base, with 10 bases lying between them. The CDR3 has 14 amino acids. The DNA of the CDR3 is TGTGCCAGCAGTTGGTACAGGGAGAACACTGAAGCTTTCTTT. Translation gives CASSWYRENTEAFF.

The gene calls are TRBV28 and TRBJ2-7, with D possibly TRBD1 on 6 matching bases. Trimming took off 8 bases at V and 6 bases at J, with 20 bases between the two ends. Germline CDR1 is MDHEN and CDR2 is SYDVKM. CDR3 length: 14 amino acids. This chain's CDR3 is CASGSNYLGGEQYF. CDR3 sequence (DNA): TGTGCCAGCGGGAGCAACTACCTAGGGGGCGAGCAGTACTTC. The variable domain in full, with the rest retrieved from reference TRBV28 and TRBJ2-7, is DVKVTQSSRYLVKRTGEKVFLECVQDMDHENMFWYRQDPGLGLRLIYFSYDVKMKEKGDIPEGYSVSREKKERFSLILESASTNQTSMYLCASGSNYLGGEQYFGPGTRLTVT.

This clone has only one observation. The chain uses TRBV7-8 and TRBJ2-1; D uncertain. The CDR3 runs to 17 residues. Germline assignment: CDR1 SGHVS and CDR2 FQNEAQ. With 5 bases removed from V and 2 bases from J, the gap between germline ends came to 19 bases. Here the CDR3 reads CASSLTFDIVPYNEQFF. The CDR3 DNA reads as TGTGCCAGCAGCCTGACGTTTGACATTGTCCCCTACAATGAGCAGTTCTTC.

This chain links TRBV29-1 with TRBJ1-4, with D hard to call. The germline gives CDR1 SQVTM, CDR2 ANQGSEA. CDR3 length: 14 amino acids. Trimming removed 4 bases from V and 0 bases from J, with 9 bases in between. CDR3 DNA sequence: TGCAGCGTTGGATGGCTTACAACTAATGAAAAACTGTTTTTT. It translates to CSVGWLTTNEKLFF.